This TCR beta chain was retrieved from a study of T cells after yellow fever vaccination. Overall study results and limits: There was a possibility that FACS-sorted repertoires contained abundant clonotypes contaminating from the bulk population.

This CDR3 comprises 17 residues. The V and J ends lost 0 bases and 0 bases respectively, with 12 bases between them. Germline V gene lookup returns CDR1 SGHRS and CDR2 YFSETQ. This clonotype was observed a handful of times. Researchers made TCR cDNA using 5'RACE template switching, and this step added a universal primer site and UMIs. Using its own MiXCR run on the 5' RACE reads, TCRdb lists one record per CDR3 protein. Of some 80,000 distinct CDR3 sequences in the sample, 13% were seen once. The material sequenced was CD8+ T cells not binding an NS4B(214-222) dextramer, sorted from PBMCs, taken approximately 20 days after the first yellow fever vaccination. The sequence was obtained from a young man who received the YFV17D yellow fever vaccine. The chain links TRBV5-1 to TRBJ2-2; tentative D call: TRBD1 (6 bases). Here the CDR3 reads CASSLALGHTNTGELFF. In DNA form, the CDR3 reads TGCGCCAGCAGCTTGGCCTTGGGACATACGAACACCGGGGAGCTGTTTTTT.